Listed below are T cell receptor beta chains from one sample, sequenced in a study of blood T cell repertoires in COVID-19. Sequenced by immunoSEQ multiplex PCR; TCRdb stores in-frame clones only, minus some. The sample has around 88,000 clones; over 90% are singletons. The sample taken for sequencing was peripheral blood. These receptor sequences come from a man in his 60s with acute or convalescent COVID-19. CDR3s include the opening cysteine and the closing phenylalanine or tryptophan. A D gene is named only where the DNA matches it firmly. Part of the rows lack a size; the others show once, few, many or a class for expanded clones.

CDR3nt,CDR3aa,abundance,d_gene,v_gene,j_gene
TGTGTCATCAGCACAGGGCAGGGTAATCAGCCCCAGCATTTT,CVISTGQGNQPQHF,.,.,TRBV10-3,TRBJ1-5
TGCGCCAGCAGCCCGGTCGGGACAGGGGCCATCCAAGAGACCCAGTACTTC,CASSPVGTGAIQETQYF,.,TRBD1,TRBV5-1,TRBJ2-5
TGTGCCAGTAGTATCCAGCCTAGCGGAGCCGACCTAGCCAAAAACATTCAGTACTTC,CASSIQPSGADLAKNIQYF,few,TRBD2,TRBV19,TRBJ2-4
TGTGCCAGCAGCCCCTTTCGACAGGCAGGCAGGGAGACCCAGTACTTC,CASSPFRQAGRETQYF,.,.,TRBV7-3,TRBJ2-5
TGTGCCAGCAGCGTCGCCGGGACTGCAGGTCGCACTGAAGCTTTCTTT,CASSVAGTAGRTEAFF,.,.,TRBV9,TRBJ1-1
TGCGCCAGCAGCTCACAGCATTCTGGAAACACCATATATTTT,CASSSQHSGNTIYF,.,.,TRBV5-1,TRBJ1-3
TGTGCCAGCAGCAGAGCCTCCGGGACTAGCGGAGGGGCGGCGCAGTACTTC,CASSRASGTSGGAAQYF,.,TRBD2,TRBV27,TRBJ2-7
TGTGCCAGCAGCTCCGGGGGCTACGAGCAGTACTTC,CASSSGGYEQYF,.,.,TRBV5-6,TRBJ2-7
TGTGCCAGCAGTGGGGACAGTCCAAATCAGCCCCAGCATTTT,CASSGDSPNQPQHF,.,TRBD1,TRBV25-1,TRBJ1-5
TGTGCCAGCAGTTTCCATGGGTCGGGTAACACAGATACGCAGTATTTT,CASSFHGSGNTDTQYF,.,.,TRBV28,TRBJ2-3
TGTGCCAGCAGCTCGCAGGGTGGATACACTGAAGCTTTCTTT,CASSSQGGYTEAFF,.,.,TRBV7-9,TRBJ1-1
TGTGCCAGTAGTATGGGACTAGCGGGCACAGATACGCAGTATTTT,CASSMGLAGTDTQYF,.,TRBD2,TRBV19,TRBJ2-3
TGCGCCAGCAGCCAAGACTCTCGAGCTAACTATGGCTACACCTTC,CASSQDSRANYGYTF,.,.,TRBV4-3,TRBJ1-2
TGTGCCAGTTCTCCTGGGGACAGGGGGTACGAGCAGTACTTC,CASSPGDRGYEQYF,.,TRBD1,TRBV19,TRBJ2-7
TGTGCCAGCAGCTCTCCGGGACAGTTACGGCGCGAGCAGTACTTC,CASSSPGQLRREQYF,.,TRBD1,TRBV5-6,TRBJ2-7
TGTGCCAGCAGCACTGAGGGGGCGCGGGCCAAAAACATTCAGTACTTC,CASSTEGARAKNIQYF,.,.,TRBV21-1,TRBJ2-4
TGTGCCAGCAGCGGGGACAGGGTAGGCACCGGGGAGCTGTTTTTT,CASSGDRVGTGELFF,.,TRBD1,TRBV7-8,TRBJ2-2
TGCGCCAGCAGCATGACCCAGGATAATTCACCCCTCCACTTT,CASSMTQDNSPLHF,.,.,TRBV5-1,TRBJ1-6
TGTGCCAGCAGTCCCCTCGAATACACCTACGAGCAGTACTTC,CASSPLEYTYEQYF,.,.,TRBV6-2/TRBV6-3,TRBJ2-7
TGTGCCACCAGTGATTTATCGGGAGACGAGCAGTTCTTC,CATSDLSGDEQFF,.,.,TRBV24-1,TRBJ2-1
TGTGCCAGCAGCTTTCTAGCGGGAGAGGCCTACGAGCAGTACTTC,CASSFLAGEAYEQYF,few,TRBD2,TRBV7-9,TRBJ2-7
TGTGCCAGCAGCTTAGTCGGCGGGGCCTACGAGCAGTACTTC,CASSLVGGAYEQYF,.,.,TRBV7-9,TRBJ2-7
TGTGCCAGCAGCCTAGGGCGCGGAGGCGGGTTTGAAAAACTGTTTTTT,CASSLGRGGGFEKLFF,.,.,TRBV7-9,TRBJ1-4
TGTGCCAGCACCAAGGGGGACAGGGCTTCACCCCTCCACTTT,CASTKGDRASPLHF,.,TRBD1,TRBV5-5,TRBJ1-6
TGTGCCATCAGCTTAGACACGAACACTGAAGCTTTCTTT,CAISLDTNTEAFF,.,.,TRBV10-3,TRBJ1-1
TGTGCCAGCAGCTTACCCCCGGGGGAAAAACTGTTTTTT,CASSLPPGEKLFF,.,.,TRBV7-2,TRBJ1-4
TGCGCCAGCAGCCCGGGACAGGGGGCGTACGAGCAGTACTTC,CASSPGQGAYEQYF,.,TRBD1,TRBV4-3,TRBJ2-7
TGTGCCACCTTGATACCGAGCTCTGGAAACACCATATATTTT,CATLIPSSGNTIYF,.,.,TRBV19,TRBJ1-3
TGTGCCAGTAGTCCAGGACAGGTACAGCCCCAGCATTTT,CASSPGQVQPQHF,.,TRBD1,TRBV19,TRBJ1-5
TGTGCCAGCAGCTTGTTGGTGACAGGGAACACTGAAGCTTTCTTT,CASSLLVTGNTEAFF,once,.,TRBV5-4,TRBJ1-1